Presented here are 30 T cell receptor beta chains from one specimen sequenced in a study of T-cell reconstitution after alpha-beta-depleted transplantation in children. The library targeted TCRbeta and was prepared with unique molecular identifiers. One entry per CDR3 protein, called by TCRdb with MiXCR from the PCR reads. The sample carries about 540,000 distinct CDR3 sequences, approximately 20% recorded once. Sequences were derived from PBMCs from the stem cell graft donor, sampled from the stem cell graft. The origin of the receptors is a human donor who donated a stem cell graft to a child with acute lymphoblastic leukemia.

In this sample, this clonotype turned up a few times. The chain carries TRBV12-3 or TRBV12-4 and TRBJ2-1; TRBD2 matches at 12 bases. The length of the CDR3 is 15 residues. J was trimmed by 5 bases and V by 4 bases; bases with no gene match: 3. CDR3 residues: CASSSRLAGDNEQFF. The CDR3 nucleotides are TGTGCCAGCAGTTCCAGACTAGCGGGAGACAATGAGCAGTTCTTC.

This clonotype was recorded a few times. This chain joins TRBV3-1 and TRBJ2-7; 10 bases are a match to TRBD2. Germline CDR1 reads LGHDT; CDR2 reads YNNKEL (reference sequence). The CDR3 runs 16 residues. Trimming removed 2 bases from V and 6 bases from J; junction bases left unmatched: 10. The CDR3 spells CASSQNLAGASGEQYF. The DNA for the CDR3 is TGTGCCAGCAGCCAAAACCTAGCGGGAGCGTCCGGCGAGCAGTACTTC.

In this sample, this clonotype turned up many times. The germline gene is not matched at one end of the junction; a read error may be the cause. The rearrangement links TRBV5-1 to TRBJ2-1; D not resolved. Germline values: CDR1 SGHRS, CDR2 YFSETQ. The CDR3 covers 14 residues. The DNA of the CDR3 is TGCGCCAGCGCGTTCATTACCCTCGACAAGGAGCAGTTCTTC. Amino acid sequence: CASAFITLDKEQFF.

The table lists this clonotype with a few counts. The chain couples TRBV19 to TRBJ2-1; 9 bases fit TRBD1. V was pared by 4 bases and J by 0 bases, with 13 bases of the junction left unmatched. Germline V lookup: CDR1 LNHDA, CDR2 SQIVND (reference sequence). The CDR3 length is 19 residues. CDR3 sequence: CASSKGQGMAGPSYNEQFF. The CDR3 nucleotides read TGTGCCAGTAGTAAGGGACAGGGAATGGCGGGACCCTCCTACAATGAGCAGTTCTTC.

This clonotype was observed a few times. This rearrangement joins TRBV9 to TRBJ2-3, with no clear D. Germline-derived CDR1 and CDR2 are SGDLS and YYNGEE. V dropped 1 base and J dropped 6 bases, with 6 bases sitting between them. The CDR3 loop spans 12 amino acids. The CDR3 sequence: CASSVSADTQYF. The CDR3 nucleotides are TGTGCCAGCAGCGTAAGCGCGGATACGCAGTATTTT.

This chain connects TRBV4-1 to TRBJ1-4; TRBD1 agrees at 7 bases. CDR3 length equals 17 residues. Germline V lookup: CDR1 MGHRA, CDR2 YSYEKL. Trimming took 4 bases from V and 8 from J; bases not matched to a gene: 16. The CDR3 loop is CASSLRRGGTDFEKLFF. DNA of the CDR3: TGCGCCAGCAGCCTAAGACGAGGCGGGACAGATTTCGAAAAACTGTTTTTT.

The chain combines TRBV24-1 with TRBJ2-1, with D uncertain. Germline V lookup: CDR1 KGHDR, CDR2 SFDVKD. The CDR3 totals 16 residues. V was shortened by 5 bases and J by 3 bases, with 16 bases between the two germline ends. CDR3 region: CATSGSTILNYNEQFF. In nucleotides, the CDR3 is TGTGCCACCAGTGGGTCCACTATCCTTAACTACAATGAGCAGTTCTTC.

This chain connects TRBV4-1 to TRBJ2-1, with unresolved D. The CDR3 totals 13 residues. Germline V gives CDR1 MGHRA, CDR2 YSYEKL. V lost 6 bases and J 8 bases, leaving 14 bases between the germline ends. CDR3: CASRLVDWDEQFF. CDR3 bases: TGCGCCAGCAGATTGGTAGATTGGGATGAGCAGTTCTTC.

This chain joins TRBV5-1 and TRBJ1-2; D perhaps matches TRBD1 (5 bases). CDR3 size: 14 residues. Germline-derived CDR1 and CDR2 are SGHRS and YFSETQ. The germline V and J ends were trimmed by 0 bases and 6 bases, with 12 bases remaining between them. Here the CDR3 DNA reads TGCGCCAGCAGCTTGGAAGGCAGGGTGAATGGCTACACCTTC. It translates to CASSLEGRVNGYTF.

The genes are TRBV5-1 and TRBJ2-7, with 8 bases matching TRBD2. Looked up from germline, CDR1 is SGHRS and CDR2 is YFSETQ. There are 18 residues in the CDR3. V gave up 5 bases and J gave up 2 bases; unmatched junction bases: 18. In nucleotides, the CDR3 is TGCGCCAGCAGTCAACACAAGCGGGAGCTGTACGGCACCTACGAGCAGTACTTC. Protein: CASSQHKRELYGTYEQYF.

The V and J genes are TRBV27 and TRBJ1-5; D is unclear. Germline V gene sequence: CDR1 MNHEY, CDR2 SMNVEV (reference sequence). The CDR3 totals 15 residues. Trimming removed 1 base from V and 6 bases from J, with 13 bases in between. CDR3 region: CASSLFSRLSQPQHF. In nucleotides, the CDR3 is TGTGCCAGCAGTTTATTTAGCAGACTGAGTCAGCCCCAGCATTTT.

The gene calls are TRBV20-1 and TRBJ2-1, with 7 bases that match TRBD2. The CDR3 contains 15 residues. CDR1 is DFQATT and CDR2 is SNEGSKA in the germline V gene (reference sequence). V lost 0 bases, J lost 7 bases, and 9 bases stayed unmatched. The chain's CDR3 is CSARDGRAGGNEQFF. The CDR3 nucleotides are TGCAGTGCTAGAGATGGGAGGGCCGGTGGAAATGAGCAGTTCTTC.

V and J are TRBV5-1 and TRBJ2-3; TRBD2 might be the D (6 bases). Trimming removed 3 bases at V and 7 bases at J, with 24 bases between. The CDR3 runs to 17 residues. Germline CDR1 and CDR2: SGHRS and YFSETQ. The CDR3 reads CASSSGEAGRVVNTQYF. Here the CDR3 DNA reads TGCGCCAGCAGCTCGGGGGAAGCGGGCCGGGTGGTAAATACGCAGTATTTT.

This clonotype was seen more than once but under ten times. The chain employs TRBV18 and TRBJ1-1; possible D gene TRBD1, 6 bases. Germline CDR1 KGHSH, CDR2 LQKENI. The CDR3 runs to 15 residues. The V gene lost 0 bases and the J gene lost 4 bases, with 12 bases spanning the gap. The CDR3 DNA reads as TGTGCCAGCTCACCACCGACGGGGGCGAGCACTGAAGCTTTCTTT. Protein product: CASSPPTGASTEAFF.

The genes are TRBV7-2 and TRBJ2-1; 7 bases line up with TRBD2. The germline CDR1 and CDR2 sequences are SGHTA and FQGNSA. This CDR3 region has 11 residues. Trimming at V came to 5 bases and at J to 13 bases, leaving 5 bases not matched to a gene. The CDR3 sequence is CASSNRLAQFF. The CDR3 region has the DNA TGTGCCAGCAGCAATAGACTAGCTCAGTTCTTC.

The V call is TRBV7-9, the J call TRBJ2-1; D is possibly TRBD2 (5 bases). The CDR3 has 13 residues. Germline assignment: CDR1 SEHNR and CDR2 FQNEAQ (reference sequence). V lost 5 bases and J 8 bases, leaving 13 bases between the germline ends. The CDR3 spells CASSNKRGYEQFF. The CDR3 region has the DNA TGTGCCAGCAGCAATAAACGGGGTTATGAGCAGTTCTTC.

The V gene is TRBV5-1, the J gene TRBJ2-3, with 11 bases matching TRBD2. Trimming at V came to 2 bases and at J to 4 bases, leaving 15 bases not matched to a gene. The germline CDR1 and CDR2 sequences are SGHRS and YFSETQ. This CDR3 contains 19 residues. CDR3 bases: TGCGCCAGCAGCTTCCCTGGATTAGCGGGAGGGCCCTCGGCAGATACGCAGTATTTT. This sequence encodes CASSFPGLAGGPSADTQYF.

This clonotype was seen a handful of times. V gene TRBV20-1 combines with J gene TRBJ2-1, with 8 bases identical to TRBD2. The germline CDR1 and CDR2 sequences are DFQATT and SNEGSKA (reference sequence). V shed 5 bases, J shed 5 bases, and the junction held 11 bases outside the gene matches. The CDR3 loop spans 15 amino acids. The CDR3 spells CSAEAGVAGNNEQFF. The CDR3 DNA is TGCAGTGCTGAGGCTGGGGTAGCGGGAAACAATGAGCAGTTCTTC.

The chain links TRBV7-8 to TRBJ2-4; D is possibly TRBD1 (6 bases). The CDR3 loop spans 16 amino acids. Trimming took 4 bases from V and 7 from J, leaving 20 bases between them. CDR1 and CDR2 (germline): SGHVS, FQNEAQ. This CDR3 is CASSSLRRTDANIQYF. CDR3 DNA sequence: TGTGCCAGCAGCTCCCTGCGGAGGACAGACGCGAACATTCAGTACTTC.

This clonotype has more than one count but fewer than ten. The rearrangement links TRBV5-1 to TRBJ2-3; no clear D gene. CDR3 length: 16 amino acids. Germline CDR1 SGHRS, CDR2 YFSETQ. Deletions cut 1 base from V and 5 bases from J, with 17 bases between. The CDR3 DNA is TGCGCCAGCAGCTTGAATCCTAGAGCCGCGCGAGATACGCAGTATTTT. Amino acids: CASSLNPRAARDTQYF.

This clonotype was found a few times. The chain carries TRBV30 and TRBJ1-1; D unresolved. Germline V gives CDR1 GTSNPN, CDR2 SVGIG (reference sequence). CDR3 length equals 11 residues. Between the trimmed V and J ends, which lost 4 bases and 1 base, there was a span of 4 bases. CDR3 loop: CAWNGNTEAFF. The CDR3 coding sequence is TGTGCCTGGAATGGGAACACTGAAGCTTTCTTT.

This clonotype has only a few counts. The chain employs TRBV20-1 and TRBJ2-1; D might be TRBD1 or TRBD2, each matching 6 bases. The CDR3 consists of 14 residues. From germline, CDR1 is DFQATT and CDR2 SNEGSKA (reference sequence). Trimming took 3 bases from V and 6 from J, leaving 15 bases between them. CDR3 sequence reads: CSASGSGGGNEQFF. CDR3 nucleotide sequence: TGCAGTGCTAGCGGTAGCGGAGGGGGCAATGAGCAGTTCTTC.

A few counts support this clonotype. The CDR3 spells CASSLAPRSNQPQHF. The CDR3 DNA is TGTGCCAGCAGCTTAGCCCCGAGAAGCAATCAGCCCCAGCATTTT. This rearrangement joins TRBV7-8 to TRBJ1-5; D gene uncertain. Between the trimmed V and J ends, which lost 0 bases and 1 base, there was a span of 7 bases. The CDR3 spans 15 residues. The germline V gene encodes CDR1 SGHVS and CDR2 FQNEAQ.

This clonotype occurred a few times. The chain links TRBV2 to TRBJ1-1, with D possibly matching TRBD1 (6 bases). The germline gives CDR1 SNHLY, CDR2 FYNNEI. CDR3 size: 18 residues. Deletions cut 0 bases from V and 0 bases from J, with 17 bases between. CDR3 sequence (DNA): TGTGCCAGCAGTGAAGCCCCGGACAGTCTCCAAATGAACACTGAAGCTTTCTTT. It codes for CASSEAPDSLQMNTEAFF.

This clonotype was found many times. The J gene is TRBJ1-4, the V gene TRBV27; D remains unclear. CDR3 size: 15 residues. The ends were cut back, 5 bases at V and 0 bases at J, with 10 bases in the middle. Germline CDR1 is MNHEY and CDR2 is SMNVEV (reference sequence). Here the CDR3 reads CASSPYSATNEKLFF. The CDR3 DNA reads TGTGCCAGCAGTCCGTACAGTGCAACTAATGAAAAACTGTTTTTT.

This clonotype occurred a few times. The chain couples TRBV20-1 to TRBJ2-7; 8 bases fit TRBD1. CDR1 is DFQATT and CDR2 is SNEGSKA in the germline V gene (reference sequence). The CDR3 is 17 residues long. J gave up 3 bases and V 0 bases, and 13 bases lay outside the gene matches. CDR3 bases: TGCAGTGCTAGAGATATCGGTCCGACAGGGGAAATCTACGAGCAGTACTTC. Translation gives CSARDIGPTGEIYEQYF.

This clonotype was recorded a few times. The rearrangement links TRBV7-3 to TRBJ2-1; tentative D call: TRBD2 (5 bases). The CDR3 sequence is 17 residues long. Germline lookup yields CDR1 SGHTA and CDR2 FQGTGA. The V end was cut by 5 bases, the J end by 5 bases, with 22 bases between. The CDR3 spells CASSLPRERLSHNEQFF. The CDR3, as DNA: TGTGCCAGCAGCCTACCCAGAGAGCGACTAAGCCACAATGAGCAGTTCTTC.

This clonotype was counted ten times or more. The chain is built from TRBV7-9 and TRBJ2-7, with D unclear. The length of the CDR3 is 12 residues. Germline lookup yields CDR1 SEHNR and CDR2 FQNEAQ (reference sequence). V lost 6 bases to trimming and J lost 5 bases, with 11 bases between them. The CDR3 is CASSLGSHEQYF. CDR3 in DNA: TGTGCCAGCAGTTTGGGGTCCCACGAGCAGTACTTC.

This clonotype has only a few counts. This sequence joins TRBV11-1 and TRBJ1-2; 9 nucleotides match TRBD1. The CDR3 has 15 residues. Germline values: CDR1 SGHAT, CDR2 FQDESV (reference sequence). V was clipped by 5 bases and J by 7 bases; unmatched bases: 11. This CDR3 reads CASSPQQGASFGYTF. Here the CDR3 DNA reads TGTGCCAGCAGCCCGCAACAGGGGGCATCCTTTGGCTACACCTTC.

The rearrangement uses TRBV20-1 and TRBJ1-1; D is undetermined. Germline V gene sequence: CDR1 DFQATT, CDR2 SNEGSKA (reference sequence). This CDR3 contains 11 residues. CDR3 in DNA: TGCAGGGCAGGTTATGGCACTGAAGCTTTCTTT. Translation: CRAGYGTEAFF.